The TCR beta chain under discussion was sequenced for a study of T cells in Graves' hyperthyroidism and ophthalmopathy. At the level of the study: The authors collected peripheral blood at initial diagnosis, before any treatment.

CDR3 size: 17 residues. V lost 1 base to trimming and J lost 4 bases; unmatched junction nucleotides: 9. The germline V gene has CDR1 LGHDT and CDR2 YNNKEL (reference sequence). Amplified regions were TCR beta CDR3 sequences from RNA transcripts. HTBI primers drove first-round RT-PCR of the TCR CDR3. TCRdb used MiXCR to reprocess the multiplex PCR reads, holding one entry per CDR3 protein. The repertoire holds about 610,000 distinct CDR3 sequences, roughly 15% seen once, with roughly 4.3% in the top ten. Individuals with ophthalmopathy presented a Clinical Activity Score of at least 3, a NOSPECS grade of at least 4 and a duration under 3 months.

What was sequenced was blood. The TCR was taken from a woman aged 40 to 55 with Graves' ophthalmopathy. V gene TRBV3-1 combines with J gene TRBJ2-2; 7 bases fit TRBD2. CDR3 protein: CASSQVAVQRGTGELFF. The CDR3 DNA is TGTGCCAGCAGCCAAGTAGCGGTCCAGCGGGGCACCGGGGAGCTGTTTTTT.